These 4 T cell receptor beta chains originate from one sample sequenced in a study of control samples from healthy donors and cancer patients. This table comes from immunoSEQ multiplex PCR, and its TCRdb copy is limited to in-frame clones, with some not included. The sample contains more than 95,000 clones, approximately 90% of which appear only once. Sequencing input: PBMCs. The receptor source for this set is a woman between 50 and 59 years old with colorectal cancer.

The chain combines TRBV5-1 with TRBJ2-5, with D uncertain. CDR3 size: 13 residues. V lost 0 bases and J 5 bases, leaving 8 bases between the germline ends. CDR1 is SGHRS and CDR2 is YFSETQ in the germline V gene. CDR3 residues: CASSLVMRETQYF. Written as DNA, the CDR3 is TGCGCCAGCAGCTTGGTGATGAGGGAGACCCAGTACTTC.

V is TRBV11-3 and J is TRBJ2-1; the match to TRBD2 covers 10 bases. CDR1 and CDR2 (germline): SGHNT, YENEEA. J gave up 0 bases and V 1 base, and 0 bases lay outside the gene matches. CDR3 length: 16 residues. The CDR3 sequence: CASSLVAGGSYNEQFF. The CDR3 DNA reads TGTGCCAGCAGCTTAGTAGCGGGAGGCTCCTACAATGAGCAGTTCTTC.

The V call is TRBV7-6, the J call TRBJ2-7, with D hard to call. Germline V gene lookup returns CDR1 SGHVS and CDR2 FNYEAQ. There are 15 residues in the CDR3. Trimming removed 5 bases from V and 6 bases from J, with 20 bases in between. For the CDR3, the DNA is TGTGCCAGCAGCCTAGGTACCGAGCTGACGGGCGAGCAGTACTTC. Translated, it gives CASSLGTELTGEQYF.

The V gene is TRBV19, the J gene TRBJ1-1; perhaps TRBD1 as D (5 bases). Per the germline V gene, CDR1 is LNHDA and CDR2 is SQIVND (reference sequence). The CDR3 contains 14 residues. Trimming took 3 bases from V and 2 from J, leaving 10 bases between them. CDR3 protein: CASSMLGGNTEAFF. CDR3 nucleotides: TGTGCCAGTAGTATGTTGGGGGGAAACACTGAAGCTTTCTTT.